The 31 T cell receptor beta chains below come from one sample, sequenced in a study of CD8 T cells in Susac syndrome. RNA amounts of about 0.5 to 1 ug underwent reverse transcription with random hexamers. Using its own MiXCR run on the immunoSEQ multiplex PCR reads, TCRdb lists one record per CDR3 protein. The repertoire holds 250,000 to 300,000 distinct CDR3 sequences, about 82% seen once, with roughly 0.21% in the top ten. The sequencing sample was made of CD8+ T cells from PBMCs. These TCRs come from a human donor with multiple sclerosis.

This sequence joins TRBV5-1 and TRBJ2-1; D possibly uses TRBD1 or TRBD2 (5 bases each). Germline V gives CDR1 SGHRS, CDR2 YFSETQ. CDR3 size: 16 residues. V was pared by 3 bases and J by 0 bases, with 13 bases between. As DNA, the CDR3 is TGCGCCAGCAGCTCGGGCCCTGGGGGCTCCTACAATGAGCAGTTCTTC. Translating gives CASSSGPGGSYNEQFF.

The chain links TRBV7-9 to TRBJ2-7; D unclear. Trimming left V 4 bases short and J 3 bases short, with 4 bases between. CDR3 length: 11 amino acids. CDR1 is SEHNR and CDR2 is FQNEAQ in the germline V gene (reference sequence). The CDR3, as DNA: TGTGCCAGCAGCTCCCGCTACGAGCAGTACTTC. The encoded protein is CASSSRYEQYF.

This chain uses TRBV6-1 with TRBJ2-1; TRBD2 aligns across 8 bases. The CDR3 length is 16 residues. J lost 3 bases, V lost 3 bases, and 7 bases had no gene match. The germline V gene has CDR1 MNHNS and CDR2 SASEGT. CDR3 bases: TGTGCCAGCAGTGAGGTTAGCGGGAAAAACTACAATGAGCAGTTCTTC. Encoded protein: CASSEVSGKNYNEQFF.

J is TRBJ2-1 and V is TRBV27, with TRBD2 matching over 8 bases. Germline values: CDR1 MNHEY, CDR2 SMNVEV (reference sequence). Germline trimming cut 8 bases from V and 4 bases from J; bases unmatched to any gene: 7. The CDR3 consists of 14 residues. CDR3 DNA: TGTGCCAGCGGCCTCGGGAGGGTATACAATGAGCAGTTCTTC. The encoded protein is CASGLGRVYNEQFF.

The chain uses TRBV2 and TRBJ2-7, with D perhaps matching TRBD2 (5 bases). Trimming took 6 bases from V and 3 from J, leaving 15 bases between them. CDR1 and CDR2 (germline): SNHLY, FYNNEI. This CDR3 spans 14 amino acids. CDR3 nucleotide sequence: TGTGCCAGCAGGGAGGTTCACAGCTTCTACGAGCAGTACTTC. Its protein product is CASREVHSFYEQYF.

V and J are TRBV30 and TRBJ2-7; D may correspond to TRBD1 or TRBD2 (5 bases each). The ends were cut back, 4 bases at V and 0 bases at J, with 10 bases in the middle. Germline V gives CDR1 GTSNPN, CDR2 SVGIG (reference sequence). The CDR3 loop spans 13 amino acids. The CDR3 DNA reads TGTGCCTGGACTTCGGGGCACTCCTACGAGCAGTACTTC. It encodes CAWTSGHSYEQYF. Together with reference TRBV30 and TRBJ2-7, the CDR3 gives the full variable domain: SQTIHQWPATLVQPVGSPLSLECTVEGTSNPNLYWYRQAAGRGLQLLFYSVGIGQISSEVPQNLSASRPQDRQFILSSKKLLLSDSGFYLCAWTSGHSYEQYFGPGTRLTVT.

The genes are TRBV19 and TRBJ2-3; 11 bases line up with TRBD2. The V segment lost 5 bases and the J segment 4 bases; nucleotides outside the gene matches: 11. From germline, CDR1 is LNHDA and CDR2 SQIVND (reference sequence). This CDR3 is 17 amino acids long. The CDR3 spells CASSLSLSSGRADTQYF. In DNA form, the CDR3 reads TGTGCCAGTAGTCTCTCTCTAAGTAGCGGGAGGGCAGATACGCAGTATTTT.

Note on this clonotype: Germline is not matched at one junction end, which may reflect a read error. The chain uses TRBV7-2 and TRBJ2-3; 9 nucleotides align to TRBD2. Per germline, CDR1 SGHTA and CDR2 FQGNSA. The CDR3 runs 14 residues. In DNA form, the CDR3 reads TGTGCCAGCACCTTAGGCGGTAGCGGGAGTTCACGGTATTTT. It is translated as CASTLGGSGSSRYF.

The chain employs TRBV27 and TRBJ2-5; 12 bases are shared with TRBD2. The CDR3 length is 16 residues. Germline V gene sequence: CDR1 MNHEY, CDR2 SMNVEV (reference sequence). V lost 6 bases and J lost 1; bases outside the gene matches: 6. The CDR3 loop reads CASSPGTSGFQETQYF. CDR3 coding DNA: TGTGCCAGCAGCCCGGGGACTAGCGGGTTCCAAGAGACCCAGTACTTC.

The J gene is TRBJ2-7, the V gene TRBV4-1; D unresolved. CDR1 is MGHRA and CDR2 is YSYEKL in the germline V gene. The V end was cut by 0 bases, the J end by 0 bases, with 6 bases between. CDR3 size: 14 residues. The CDR3 here is CASSQDEFSYEQYF. The CDR3 DNA is TGCGCCAGCAGCCAAGACGAATTCTCCTACGAGCAGTACTTC.

The chain has TRBV2 and TRBJ2-1, with 9 bases that match TRBD2. Germline V gene sequence: CDR1 SNHLY, CDR2 FYNNEI. J lost 7 bases, V lost 8 bases, and 15 bases had no gene match. The CDR3 extends over 16 amino acids. For the CDR3, the DNA is TGTGCCAGCGAGGGAGTAGCGGGAGAGAAGGGGAATGAGCAGTTCTTC. Translating it yields CASEGVAGEKGNEQFF.

The chain employs TRBV27 and TRBJ2-1; D call uncertain. The germline CDR1 and CDR2 sequences are MNHEY and SMNVEV (reference sequence). Between the trimmed V and J ends, which lost 2 bases and 9 bases, there was a span of 11 bases. This CDR3 has 13 amino acids. The CDR3 is CASSLKLTPEQFF. In nucleotides, the CDR3 is TGTGCCAGCAGTTTAAAGTTAACGCCTGAGCAGTTCTTC.

This clonotype was detected once. The chain's CDR3 is CASSLRGGNQETQYF. The CDR3 coding sequence is TGTGCCAGCAGTTTACGTGGCGGAAACCAAGAGACCCAGTACTTC. V gene TRBV28 combines with J gene TRBJ2-5; D is unclear. Germline-derived CDR1 and CDR2 are MDHEN and SYDVKM. The V and J ends lost 2 bases and 0 bases respectively, with 10 bases between them. This CDR3 is built from 15 residues.

CDR3 nucleotide sequence: TGTGCCAGCAGCATTAGGACTAGCGGGCGCACCTACGAGCAGTACTTC. Its translation: CASSIRTSGRTYEQYF. The chain carries TRBV5-4 and TRBJ2-7; 11 positions agree with TRBD2. Germline V lookup: CDR1 SGHNT, CDR2 YYREEE (reference sequence). The CDR3 is 16 amino acids. With V trimmed by 4 bases and J by 2 bases, 8 bases remained unmatched.

On this clonotype itself: One end of the junction fails to match germline, which may point to a read error. The CDR3 DNA is TGTGCCAGTAGAATAGGATCGCGGGAGCTGTTTTTT. Translating it yields CASRIGSRELFF. V is TRBV19 and J is TRBJ2-2, with D unclear. CDR3 size: 12 residues. The germline CDR1 and CDR2 sequences are LNHDA and SQIVND (reference sequence).

The chain couples TRBV20-1 to TRBJ2-1; 8 positions agree with TRBD2. Trimming took 3 bases from V and 4 from J; bases not matched to a gene: 2. The CDR3 is 13 residues long. From germline, CDR1 is DFQATT and CDR2 SNEGSKA (reference sequence). The chain's CDR3 is CSASAGGYNEQFF. Here the CDR3 DNA reads TGCAGTGCTAGTGCGGGAGGTTACAATGAGCAGTTCTTC.

The chain is built from TRBV6-9 and TRBJ2-1, with 10 positions matching TRBD2. The CDR3 runs to 17 residues. V dropped 6 bases and J dropped 0; count of bases not matched to a gene: 8. Looked up from germline, CDR1 is MNHGY and CDR2 is SVAAGI. CDR3 DNA: TGTGCCAGCAGAGTGGGATCTAGCGGGAGCTCCTACAATGAGCAGTTCTTC. Protein: CASRVGSSGSSYNEQFF.

In this sample, this clonotype turned up a few times. This chain connects TRBV25-1 to TRBJ2-5; D is undetermined. Between the trimmed V and J ends, which lost 5 bases and 4 bases, there was a span of 2 bases. The CDR3 is made up of 10 amino acids. The germline V gene has CDR1 MGHDK and CDR2 SYGVNS. CDR3 coding DNA: TGTGCCAGCAGTCGAGAGACCCAGTACTTC. It encodes CASSRETQYF. Together with reference TRBV25-1 and TRBJ2-5, the CDR3 gives the full variable domain: EADIYQTPRYLVIGTGKKITLECSQTMGHDKMYWYQQDPGMELHLIHYSYGVNSTEKGDLSSESTVSRIRTEHFPLTLESARPSHTSQYLCASSRETQYFGPGTRLLVL.

J is TRBJ2-2 and V is TRBV7-6; possible D gene TRBD2, 5 bases. Germline V gene data show CDR1 as SGHVS and CDR2 as FNYEAQ. There are 16 residues in the CDR3. Between the trimmed V and J ends, which lost 1 base and 0 bases, there was a span of 9 bases. The CDR3 DNA follows: TGTGCCAGCAGCTTAGACGCGGGCGCGAACACCGGGGAGCTGTTTTTT. It codes for CASSLDAGANTGELFF.

This clonotype turned up a few times. The chain carries TRBV11-2 and TRBJ1-1; D uncertain. The V end was cut by 5 bases, the J end by 0 bases, with 13 bases between. Germline V gene data show CDR1 as SGHAT and CDR2 as FQNNGV. This CDR3 has 15 residues. CDR3 in amino acids: CASSPMLGMNTEAFF. The DNA for the CDR3 is TGTGCCAGCAGCCCTATGCTGGGAATGAACACTGAAGCTTTCTTT.

This chain links TRBV7-9 with TRBJ1-1; D gene unclear. Germline loops: CDR1 SEHNR, CDR2 FQNEAQ (reference sequence). The CDR3 extends over 13 amino acids. V shed 5 bases and J shed 9 bases, with 16 bases lying between them. CDR3 region: CASSTVLSGKAFF. Written as DNA, the CDR3 is TGTGCCAGCAGCACCGTATTGTCCGGGAAAGCTTTCTTT. Drawing the rest from reference TRBV7-9 and TRBJ1-1, the complete variable domain is DTGVSQNPRHKITKRGQNVTFRCDPISEHNRLYWYRQTLGQGPEFLTYFQNEAQLEKSRLLSDRFSAERPKGSFSTLEIQRTEQGDSAMYLCASSTVLSGKAFFGQGTRLTVV.

This clonotype showed up just a few times. This chain connects TRBV7-9 to TRBJ1-4, with TRBD1 identical over 10 bases. CDR1 and CDR2 from the germline V gene are SEHNR and FQNEAQ (reference sequence). The length of the CDR3 is 15 residues. V shed 5 bases, J shed 8 bases, and the junction held 8 bases outside the gene matches. The DNA for the CDR3 is TGTGCCAGCAGCACGCGACAGGGGGCAGAAGAAAAACTGTTTTTT. It specifies CASSTRQGAEEKLFF. The complete variable domain, with remaining parts taken from reference TRBV7-9 and TRBJ1-4, reads DTGVSQNPRHKITKRGQNVTFRCDPISEHNRLYWYRQTLGQGPEFLTYFQNEAQLEKSRLLSDRFSAERPKGSFSTLEIQRTEQGDSAMYLCASSTRQGAEEKLFFGSGTQLSVL.

The chain combines TRBV11-2 with TRBJ1-1; no reliable D call. The germline V and J ends were trimmed by 2 bases and 1 base, with 5 bases remaining between them. The germline gives CDR1 SGHAT, CDR2 FQNNGV. This CDR3 is 13 amino acids long. In DNA, the CDR3 is TGTGCCAGCAGCTTATTTGCGAACACTGAAGCTTTCTTT. This gives the protein CASSLFANTEAFF.

V usage is TRBV19 and J usage is TRBJ2-1, with TRBD1 matching over 7 bases. The CDR3 is 13 residues long. Per the germline V gene, CDR1 is LNHDA and CDR2 is SQIVND (reference sequence). V was pared by 4 bases and J by 6 bases, with 3 bases of the junction left unmatched. In DNA form, the CDR3 reads TGTGCCAGTAGTAAAAACAGGGGCAATGAGCAGTTCTTC. Translating gives CASSKNRGNEQFF.

V usage is TRBV10-3 and J usage is TRBJ2-3; TRBD2 matches 10 bases. Germline V gene data show CDR1 as ENHRY and CDR2 as SYGVKD. The CDR3 sequence is 17 residues long. V was pared by 3 bases and J by 3 bases, with 9 bases of the junction left unmatched. The CDR3: CAISDSVASGRTDTQYF. The CDR3 coding sequence is TGTGCCATCAGTGACTCGGTGGCTAGCGGGAGAACAGATACGCAGTATTTT.

J is TRBJ2-2 and V is TRBV27; TRBD2 agrees at 13 bases. The CDR3 consists of 21 residues. With 2 bases clipped from V and 1 base from J, the junction kept 13 bases outside the gene matches. Germline CDR1 reads MNHEY; CDR2 reads SMNVEV (reference sequence). The CDR3: CASSLAHPGLAGARNTGELFF. The CDR3 region has the DNA TGTGCCAGCAGTTTAGCTCACCCAGGACTAGCGGGAGCACGGAACACCGGGGAGCTGTTTTTT.

DNA for the CDR3: TGCAGTGCTAGAGGGCGTTTGGCAGAGACCCAGTACTTC. This encodes CSARGRLAETQYF. The chain carries TRBV20-1 and TRBJ2-5; no reliable D call. Trimming shortened V by 1 base and J by 4 bases, and 10 bases separated the two germline ends. The CDR3 consists of 13 residues. The V gene's germline CDR1 is DFQATT and CDR2 SNEGSKA (reference sequence).

This clonotype was seen a single time. The rearrangement uses TRBV14 and TRBJ2-1; TRBD2 aligns across 10 bases. This CDR3 contains 18 residues. From germline, CDR1 is SGHDN and CDR2 FVKESK. V was pared by 3 bases and J by 2 bases, with 10 bases of the junction left unmatched. In DNA, the CDR3 is TGTGCCAGCAGCCACACAGGGCGACTAGCGGGCGCCTACAATGAGCAGTTCTTC. Protein sequence: CASSHTGRLAGAYNEQFF.

V gene TRBV27 combines with J gene TRBJ1-5; D unclear. The CDR3 contains 14 residues. V was clipped by 4 bases and J by 0 bases, with 7 bases between them. Germline V lookup: CDR1 MNHEY, CDR2 SMNVEV (reference sequence). Here the CDR3 DNA reads TGTGCCAGCAGTTCCATCCTTAGCAATCAGCCCCAGCATTTT. Amino acid sequence: CASSSILSNQPQHF.

This chain connects TRBV30 to TRBJ2-1; no firm D call. Between the trimmed V and J ends, which lost 4 bases and 4 bases, there was a span of 5 bases. Germline-derived CDR1 and CDR2 are GTSNPN and SVGIG (reference sequence). The CDR3 loop spans 11 amino acids. The CDR3 coding sequence is TGTGCCTGGAATGGGTACAATGAGCAGTTCTTC. The encoded protein is CAWNGYNEQFF.

This clonotype was seen just once. CDR3 coding DNA: TGCGCCAGCAGCCAAGATTTTGGCGGGAACGAGCAGTACTTC. Translation: CASSQDFGGNEQYF. J is TRBJ2-7 and V is TRBV4-3; tentative D call: TRBD2 (6 bases). CDR3 length: 14 amino acids. The V end was cut by 0 bases, the J end by 5 bases, with 11 bases between. Germline-derived CDR1 and CDR2 are LGHNA and YSLEER.